Listed below are T cell receptor beta chains from one sample, sequenced in a study of blood T cell repertoires in COVID-19. The repertoire was sequenced with immunoSEQ multiplex PCR; TCRdb's copy has only in-frame clones and lacks some. Altogether 250,000 to 300,000 clones are present, approximately 89% being singletons, with the ten largest covering approximately 2.1%. The sample comprised peripheral blood. All receptors come from a woman in her twenties or thirties with COVID-19, enrolled during active disease. Both conserved end residues are trimmed from each CDR3. Expanded clones get a size class; other rows say once, few or many, or leave the size out.

V	size	J	CDR3
TRBV3-1/TRBV3-2	.	TRBJ2-1	ASSLPDRRLVDEQF
TRBV30	once	TRBJ2-4	AWRTPGHNIQY
TRBV7-8	.	TRBJ2-7	ASSLATGYEQY
TRBV6-2/TRBV6-3	.	TRBJ1-5	ASSLRGMTQPQH
TRBV12-5	.	TRBJ1-5	ASGLVLEGQGIPPQH
TRBV6-1	.	TRBJ2-7	ASGGQLYEQY
TRBV19	.	TRBJ1-5	ASSMTGGNQPQH
TRBV28	.	TRBJ1-4	ASSYPRTGGGEKLF
TRBV21-1	.	TRBJ1-6	ASSKDTGLIVTGGGNSPLH
TRBV30	few	TRBJ1-2	AWRGADYGYT
TRBV6-5	.	TRBJ2-1	ASSYQREGANEQF
TRBV10-3	.	TRBJ1-1	AITTEMNTEAF
TRBV28	.	TRBJ2-7	ASIGLAGAYEQY
TRBV19	.	TRBJ2-7	ASSMRGVGSYEQY
TRBV30	.	TRBJ2-5	AWSGTSGQETQY
TRBV5-1	.	TRBJ2-1	ASSLNTGYRNEQF
TRBV12-2	.	TRBJ2-1	ASRLKPGQGLYEQF
TRBV3-1/TRBV3-2	.	TRBJ1-2	ASSQDSLFGYT
TRBV19	.	TRBJ1-2	ASSMTDRVHGYT
TRBV25-1	once	TRBJ2-7	ASSGSSYEQY
TRBV28	.	TRBJ1-5	ASSTPQGTGNQPQH
TRBV30	.	TRBJ1-2	AWGKTGGGYT
TRBV6-2/TRBV6-3	.	TRBJ2-3	ASSRLREGTDTQY
TRBV28	.	TRBJ1-4	ASSSGQGALESEKLF
TRBV6-1	.	TRBJ1-3	ASSEEGSGNTIY
TRBV6-1	.	TRBJ2-7	ASSEGGGASYEQY
TRBV30	once	TRBJ2-2	AWSRDRSTGELF
TRBV2	.	TRBJ1-1	ASRQGQGVPAF
TRBV29-1	.	TRBJ2-7	SVAGTLSSYEQY
TRBV13	.	TRBJ2-7	ASSLLSSEQY
TRBV19	.	TRBJ2-2	ASSVGRNTGELF
TRBV12-3/TRBV12-4	few	TRBJ1-2	ASSSGQGNGYT
TRBV29-1	.	TRBJ2-3	SVPGTFTRTDTQY
TRBV7-9	once	TRBJ2-1	ASSPTGEREVNEQF
TRBV5-4	.	TRBJ2-7	ASSSGGPYEQY
TRBV7-2	.	TRBJ1-2	ASSPDPDYGYT
TRBV5-1	.	TRBJ1-2	ASSLDSGTVYGYT
TRBV5-1	.	TRBJ2-1	ASSSGTSGRGEQF
TRBV18	.	TRBJ2-1	ASSPGLAEGNEQF
TRBV6-5	.	TRBJ1-4	ASITAGKANEKLF
TRBV9	.	TRBJ1-2	ASSPPRQGTNYGYT
TRBV6-9	.	TRBJ2-1	ASSRSGDSLYNEQF
TRBV19	.	TRBJ1-1	ASSILRGTGGSSEAF
TRBV7-3	.	TRBJ1-5	ASIQVTGVKGYSNQPQH
TRBV30	.	TRBJ1-3	AWSVTTRGSGNTIY
TRBV5-1	once	TRBJ1-1	ASSLDTGSDTEAF
TRBV7-9	.	TRBJ2-7	ASSRGTSGGYEQY
TRBV5-1	.	TRBJ2-1	ASSLTSGKVYNEQF
TRBV27	once	TRBJ1-4	ASSLGQGGNEKLF
TRBV5-1	.	TRBJ1-3	ASSLGTVLTGNTIY
TRBV7-2	once	TRBJ1-4	ASSSGQREGKLF
TRBV6-2/TRBV6-3	.	TRBJ1-2	ASSYAEYYGYT
TRBV27	.	TRBJ2-5	ASSFTRGQVETQY
TRBV11-2	.	TRBJ1-1	ASSIRDRFPGEAF
TRBV2	once	TRBJ2-1	ASSEASRATSGSKHNEQF
TRBV5-1	.	TRBJ2-1	ASSDRYGTSGSSEQF
TRBV5-4	.	TRBJ2-3	ASSPILAGGGSDTQY
TRBV4-2	.	TRBJ1-5	ASSQELSNQPQH
TRBV19	few	TRBJ2-7	ASRQTGNLEQY
TRBV28	.	TRBJ2-3	ASSPYQGGPSTDTQY